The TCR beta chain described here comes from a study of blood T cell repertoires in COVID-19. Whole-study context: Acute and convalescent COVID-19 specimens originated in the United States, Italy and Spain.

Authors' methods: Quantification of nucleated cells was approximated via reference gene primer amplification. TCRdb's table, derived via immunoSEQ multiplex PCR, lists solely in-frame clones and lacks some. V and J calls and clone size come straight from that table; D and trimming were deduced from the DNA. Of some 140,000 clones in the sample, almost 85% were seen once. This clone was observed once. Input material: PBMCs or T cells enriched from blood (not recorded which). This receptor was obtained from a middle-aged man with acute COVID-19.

CDR3 loop: CASSFVLGGAGDEQFF. The DNA of the CDR3 is TGTGCCAGCAGCTTCGTGCTTGGGGGGGCCGGAGATGAGCAGTTCTTC. The rearrangement uses TRBV7-2 and TRBJ2-1; D possibly corresponds to TRBD2 (7 bases). The CDR3 loop spans 16 amino acids. Trimming shortened V by 3 bases and J by 8 bases, and 20 bases separated the two germline ends. CDR1 SGHTA and CDR2 FQGNSA come from the germline V gene.